The 20 T cell receptor beta chains below all came from one sample that was sequenced in a study of blood T cell repertoires in COVID-19. Method: immunoSEQ multiplex PCR; TCRdb's copy keeps in-frame clones and lacks some. Of 150,000 to 200,000 clones in the sample, approximately 73% were seen once. Input material: PBMCs or T cells enriched from blood (not recorded which). Receptors were obtained from a woman in her 50s with acute COVID-19.

The V call is TRBV9, the J call TRBJ1-6, with D tentatively TRBD1 (6 bases). Germline values: CDR1 SGDLS, CDR2 YYNGEE. Trimming pared 3 bases from V and 5 bases from J, leaving 12 bases between. This CDR3 spans 15 amino acids. CDR3 nucleotides: TGTGCCAGCAGCGAGACAGGTTCAAATAATTCACCCCTCCACTTT. This sequence encodes CASSETGSNNSPLHF.

Here the CDR3 reads CASWAGGASNYGYTF. As DNA, the CDR3 is TGTGCCAGCTGGGCGGGAGGGGCTTCTAACTATGGCTACACCTTC. This rearrangement joins TRBV7-2 to TRBJ1-2, with D tentatively TRBD1 (5 bases). Germline lookup yields CDR1 SGHTA and CDR2 FQGNSA. V lost 8 bases, J lost 0 bases, and 16 bases lay in between. There are 15 residues in the CDR3.

This clone was detected only once. The V gene is TRBV19, the J gene TRBJ1-5; 8 bases align to TRBD1. This CDR3 region has 16 residues. Germline CDR1 reads LNHDA; CDR2 reads SQIVND (reference sequence). With V trimmed by 5 bases and J by 1 base, 7 bases remained unmatched. CDR3 amino acids: CASSPGQGRSNQPQHF. The CDR3 DNA follows: TGTGCCAGTAGTCCAGGACAGGGTAGGAGCAATCAGCCCCAGCATTTT. Based on the CDR3 plus reference TRBV19 and TRBJ1-5, the full variable domain is DGGITQSPKYLFRKEGQNVTLSCEQNLNHDAMYWYRQDPGQGLRLIYYSQIVNDFQKGDIAEGYSVSREKKESFPLTVTSAQKNPTAFYLCASSPGQGRSNQPQHFGDGTRLSIL.

The V and J genes are TRBV7-2 and TRBJ1-5; 7 bases fit TRBD1. From germline, CDR1 is SGHTA and CDR2 FQGNSA. V trimming: 2 bases; J trimming: 6 bases; junction bases outside the gene matches: 10. CDR3 size: 16 residues. This CDR3 reads CASSLQGGRGSQPQHF. CDR3 nucleotide sequence: TGTGCCAGCAGCTTACAGGGGGGCAGGGGGAGTCAGCCCCAGCATTTT.

V usage is TRBV2 and J usage is TRBJ2-3, with 8 bases aligning to TRBD1. The CDR3 is 17 residues long. The germline gives CDR1 SNHLY, CDR2 FYNNEI. V was clipped by 6 bases and J by 2 bases; unmatched bases: 13. This CDR3 reads CASSYDSGDRHTDTQYF. The CDR3 DNA sequence: TGTGCCAGCAGCTACGATTCGGGGGACAGGCACACAGATACGCAGTATTTT.

This rearrangement joins TRBV28 to TRBJ1-1; TRBD1 aligns across 8 bases. The CDR3 has 17 amino acids. Looked up from germline, CDR1 is MDHEN and CDR2 is SYDVKM. V trimming: 6 bases; J trimming: 1 base; junction bases outside the gene matches: 13. The CDR3 is CASSDLDRGMANTEAFF. The DNA for the CDR3 is TGTGCCAGCAGCGACTTAGACAGGGGTATGGCGAACACTGAAGCTTTCTTT.

This clone has only a few counts. The chain couples TRBV7-6 to TRBJ2-6, with D possibly TRBD1 on 6 matching bases. Germline V gives CDR1 SGHVS, CDR2 FNYEAQ. V was cut by 5 bases and J by 4 bases, with 15 bases left in between. The CDR3 is 16 residues long. The CDR3 nucleotides are TGTGCCAGCAGCCCCCGTCCAGGGGAAGGGGCCAACGTCCTGACTTTC. Its translation is CASSPRPGEGANVLTF.

The gene calls are TRBV6-5 and TRBJ1-5, with D possibly matching TRBD1 (5 bases). Germline V lookup: CDR1 MNHEY, CDR2 SVGAGI. Trimming took off 5 bases at V and 7 bases at J, with 15 bases between the two ends. This CDR3 has 14 residues. The CDR3 nucleotides read TGTGCCAGCAGTAATTATGGGGCGGACCAGCCCCAGCATTTT. It encodes CASSNYGADQPQHF.

This clone was counted once. The chain couples TRBV5-1 to TRBJ2-4, with D hard to call. Germline V gene lookup returns CDR1 SGHRS and CDR2 YFSETQ. The CDR3 spans 14 residues. The V and J ends lost 0 bases and 7 bases respectively, with 11 bases between them. In DNA, the CDR3 is TGCGCCAGCAGCTTGGGCACCGGTGGTAACATTCAGTACTTC. Protein product: CASSLGTGGNIQYF.

V and J are TRBV6-5 and TRBJ1-3; weak D call: TRBD1 (6 bases). This CDR3 contains 15 residues. V lost 8 bases to trimming and J lost 8 bases, with 22 bases between them. Germline-derived CDR1 and CDR2 are MNHEY and SVGAGI. CDR3 DNA: TGTGCCAGCCCCGGACAGCTTGGGGTTATAGACACCATATATTTT. It encodes CASPGQLGVIDTIYF.

In its sample, this clone was seen many times. This chain connects TRBV27 to TRBJ1-5; D not certain. The V end lost 6 bases, the J end lost 1 base, and 10 bases lay between the germline ends. The germline V gene encodes CDR1 MNHEY and CDR2 SMNVEV (reference sequence). The CDR3 spans 14 residues. The CDR3 spells CASRVRGSNQPQHF. The CDR3 bases are TGTGCCAGCAGGGTCCGGGGAAGCAATCAGCCCCAGCATTTT.

This clone was observed a single time. This CDR3 reads CASSVVSRWEAFF. The CDR3 DNA reads TGTGCCAGCAGCGTAGTTTCCAGGTGGGAAGCTTTCTTT. The gene calls are TRBV9 and TRBJ1-1; no clear D. Germline V gene lookup returns CDR1 SGDLS and CDR2 YYNGEE. This CDR3 region has 13 residues. Trimming pared 0 bases from V and 8 bases from J, leaving 11 bases between.

This chain joins TRBV7-9 and TRBJ2-7, with D unresolved. This CDR3 is built from 13 residues. With 5 bases removed from V and 1 base from J, the gap between germline ends came to 9 bases. From germline, CDR1 is SEHNR and CDR2 FQNEAQ (reference sequence). The DNA for the CDR3 is TGTGCCAGCAGCCCAGAGGAGTCCTACGAGCAGTACGTC. Protein: CASSPEESYEQYV.

This rearrangement joins TRBV7-2 to TRBJ2-2; TRBD1 is a possible D gene (6 bases). V dropped 5 bases and J dropped 3 bases, with 10 bases sitting between them. This CDR3 is built from 14 residues. Germline V gene data show CDR1 as SGHTA and CDR2 as FQGNSA. CDR3 nucleotides: TGTGCCAGCAGCCGTTGGACAGACACCGGGGAGCTGTTTTTT. Its translation: CASSRWTDTGELFF.

The V call is TRBV19, the J call TRBJ1-1; 10 bases match TRBD1. CDR1 and CDR2 from the germline V gene are LNHDA and SQIVND (reference sequence). V lost 3 bases, J lost 10 bases, and 8 bases stayed unmatched. This CDR3 has 14 amino acids. In nucleotides, the CDR3 is TGTGCCAGTAGTATCGGACAGGGGGGGAGTGCAGCTTTCTTT. Its protein is CASSIGQGGSAAFF.

The CDR3 DNA reads TGTGCCAGCAGAGGGACAGGGTCCGAACGTCGGCAGTTCTTC. Amino acids: CASRGTGSERRQFF. J is TRBJ2-1 and V is TRBV6-5; TRBD1 aligns across 9 bases. The CDR3 consists of 14 residues. V gave up 6 bases and J gave up 12 bases; unmatched junction bases: 12. Germline lookup yields CDR1 MNHEY and CDR2 SVGAGI.

The CDR3 reads CASSDWGGEHYGYTF. CDR3 bases: TGTGCCAGCAGTGACTGGGGGGGGGAACACTATGGCTACACCTTC. The chain uses TRBV6-4 and TRBJ1-2, with a weak D call TRBD1 (5 bases). Germline CDR1 MRHNA, CDR2 SNTAGT. Trimming removed 1 base at V and 3 bases at J, with 12 bases between. The CDR3 covers 15 residues.

The chain combines TRBV12-3 or TRBV12-4 with TRBJ1-2, with TRBD1 matching over 7 bases. The trim removed 5 bases at V and 13 bases at J, leaving 10 bases unmatched. The CDR3 sequence is 12 residues long. The CDR3 is CASSPSDRPLTF. The CDR3, as DNA: TGTGCCAGCAGTCCTTCGGACAGGCCCCTCACCTTC.

The chain has TRBV7-2 and TRBJ1-1, with TRBD1 as a possible D gene (5 bases). Trimming stripped 3 bases from V and 0 bases from J, with 14 bases between. The CDR3 is 16 residues long. The V gene's germline CDR1 is SGHTA and CDR2 FQGNSA. This CDR3 is CASSFQGGVMNTEAFF. DNA for the CDR3: TGTGCCAGCAGCTTTCAGGGCGGGGTTATGAACACTGAAGCTTTCTTT.

The rearrangement links TRBV5-5 to TRBJ1-1; D remains ambiguous. V shed 4 bases and J shed 0 bases, with 10 bases lying between them. This CDR3 is 14 amino acids long. The germline CDR1 and CDR2 sequences are SGHKS and YYEKEE (reference sequence). This CDR3 is CASSTDFMNTEAFF. The CDR3 bases are TGTGCCAGCAGCACGGACTTCATGAACACTGAAGCTTTCTTT. The whole variable domain, remainder taken from reference TRBV5-5 and TRBJ1-1, is DAGVTQSPTHLIKTRGQQVTLRCSPISGHKSVSWYQQVLGQGPQFIFQYYEKEERGRGNFPDRFSARQFPNYSSELNVNALLLGDSALYLCASSTDFMNTEAFFGQGTRLTVV.